Each of the 22 T cell receptor beta chains below was sequenced from the same sample in a study of blood T cell repertoires in COVID-19. Sequenced by immunoSEQ multiplex PCR; TCRdb stores in-frame clones only, minus some. The profile shows some 150,000 clones, less than 90% of them singletons. The source material was PBMCs or T cells enriched from blood (not recorded which). These receptors originate from a human donor with acute COVID-19. The donor label of this sample is uncertain.

The chain employs TRBV4-1 and TRBJ2-7; 7 positions agree with TRBD1. Germline-derived CDR1 and CDR2 are MGHRA and YSYEKL. Trimming took 1 base from V and 4 from J; bases not matched to a gene: 7. The CDR3 sequence is 15 residues long. In nucleotides, the CDR3 is TGCGCCAGCAGCCAAGTGGAGAACAGGGGTTACGAGCAGTACTTC. It yields the protein CASSQVENRGYEQYF.

This rearrangement joins TRBV11-3 to TRBJ2-3, with 7 bases that match TRBD1. There are 17 residues in the CDR3. After removal of 0 bases from V and 6 bases from J, the junction contained 12 bases not matched to a gene. Germline V gene lookup returns CDR1 SGHNT and CDR2 YENEEA. The CDR3: CASSLDTGAVASDTQYF. The CDR3 DNA reads as TGTGCCAGCAGCTTAGACACAGGGGCGGTCGCTTCCGATACGCAGTATTTT.

CDR3 sequence: CASREGQNSYEQYF. Written as DNA, the CDR3 is TGTGCCAGCAGGGAGGGACAGAACTCCTACGAGCAGTACTTC. The chain employs TRBV6-5 and TRBJ2-7; D perhaps matches TRBD1 (7 bases). Trimming took off 6 bases at V and 0 bases at J, with 12 bases between the two ends. The CDR3 is 14 residues long. Germline loops: CDR1 MNHEY, CDR2 SVGAGI.

This clone occurred once. V usage is TRBV6-5 and J usage is TRBJ1-1, with no clear D. Germline V gives CDR1 MNHEY, CDR2 SVGAGI. The CDR3 loop spans 15 amino acids. Trimming pared 5 bases from V and 7 bases from J, leaving 20 bases between. The CDR3 reads CASSRPMAGIGEAFF. CDR3 DNA: TGTGCCAGCAGTCGACCTATGGCAGGAATTGGTGAAGCTTTCTTT.

This chain links TRBV2 with TRBJ2-5; 9 bases fit TRBD2. Germline lookup yields CDR1 SNHLY and CDR2 FYNNEI. V shed 3 bases and J 1 base; nucleotides not matched to a gene: 6. This CDR3 comprises 16 residues. The DNA of the CDR3 is TGTGCCAGCAGTGACTGGCTAGCGGGGCTCCAAGAGACCCAGTACTTC. Protein sequence: CASSDWLAGLQETQYF.

The chain links TRBV11-2 to TRBJ1-2, with D possibly TRBD1 on 6 matching bases. V was pared by 5 bases and J by 3 bases, with 16 bases between. Germline V lookup: CDR1 SGHAT, CDR2 FQNNGV. The CDR3 has 15 residues. The chain's CDR3 is CASSRPGATYYGYTF. CDR3 DNA sequence: TGTGCCAGCAGCCGACCAGGGGCTACTTACTATGGCTACACCTTC.

This clone was picked up one time. The CDR3 DNA sequence: TGTGCCAGCAGCCCCCGGGGAATCCCTGGAAACACCATATATTTT. It codes for CASSPRGIPGNTIYF. V is TRBV27 and J is TRBJ1-3; D is undetermined. CDR3 length equals 15 residues. Germline values: CDR1 MNHEY, CDR2 SMNVEV (reference sequence). V lost 6 bases and J lost 2, with 14 bases in between.

The V and J genes are TRBV19 and TRBJ1-3; D is ambiguous. CDR1 and CDR2 (germline): LNHDA, SQIVND (reference sequence). The V end lost 7 bases, the J end lost 0 bases, and 10 bases lay between the germline ends. This CDR3 region has 14 residues. CDR3 nucleotides: TGTGCCAGTATGGGCGTCGACTCTGGAAACACCATATATTTT. Translating it yields CASMGVDSGNTIYF.

The CDR3 loop is CASSLWQGGTNEKLFF. CDR3 nucleotides: TGCGCCAGCAGCTTGTGGCAGGGGGGAACTAATGAAAAACTGTTTTTT. The chain recombines TRBV5-1 with TRBJ1-4; TRBD1 aligns across 7 bases. J gave up 1 base and V 1 base, and 4 bases lay outside the gene matches. Germline CDR1 is SGHRS and CDR2 is YFSETQ. This CDR3 has 16 amino acids.

This sequence joins TRBV27 and TRBJ2-7; TRBD2 aligns across 10 bases. The CDR3 is made up of 16 amino acids. V trimming: 6 bases; J trimming: 0 bases; junction bases outside the gene matches: 8. CDR1 is MNHEY and CDR2 is SMNVEV in the germline V gene (reference sequence). This CDR3 is CASSRRTSGNSYEQYF. The CDR3 coding sequence is TGTGCCAGCAGCCGTAGGACTAGCGGAAACTCCTACGAGCAGTACTTC.

The gene calls are TRBV9 and TRBJ2-1, with TRBD1 matching over 8 bases. The CDR3 extends over 15 amino acids. With 2 bases clipped from V and 3 bases from J, the junction kept 4 bases outside the gene matches. The germline V gene has CDR1 SGDLS and CDR2 YYNGEE. This CDR3 is CASSVRTGNYNEQFF. The CDR3 DNA sequence: TGTGCCAGCAGCGTCAGGACAGGGAACTACAATGAGCAGTTCTTC. The complete variable domain, with remaining parts taken from reference TRBV9 and TRBJ2-1, reads DSGVTQTPKHLITATGQRVTLRCSPRSGDLSVYWYQQSLDQGLQFLIQYYNGEERAKGNILERFSAQQFPDLHSELNLSSLELGDSALYFCASSVRTGNYNEQFFGPGTRLTVL.

The chain combines TRBV7-2 with TRBJ2-7; D possibly corresponds to TRBD2 (7 bases). The CDR3 contains 15 residues. Trimming stripped 5 bases from V and 0 bases from J, with 14 bases between. The germline V gene has CDR1 SGHTA and CDR2 FQGNSA. CDR3 nucleotides: TGTGCCAGCAGCCCATGGGGGGGCGTCTCCTACGAGCAGTACTTC. Protein product: CASSPWGGVSYEQYF.

V gene TRBV27 combines with J gene TRBJ2-7; possibly TRBD1 for D (5 bases). The CDR3 contains 13 residues. Trimming shortened V by 3 bases and J by 4 bases, and 10 bases separated the two germline ends. Germline V gives CDR1 MNHEY, CDR2 SMNVEV (reference sequence). The CDR3 nucleotides are TGTGCCAGCAGTTTCAACAGGTTTTACGAGCAGTACTTC. It is translated as CASSFNRFYEQYF.

The chain employs TRBV7-3 and TRBJ1-2, with TRBD1 matching over 7 bases. This CDR3 comprises 13 residues. V lost 5 bases to trimming and J lost 5 bases; unmatched junction nucleotides: 5. Looked up from germline, CDR1 is SGHTA and CDR2 is FQGTGA. CDR3 DNA: TGTGCCAGCAGCCCTGGACAGGCGTATGGCTACACCTTC. It translates to CASSPGQAYGYTF.

The chain couples TRBV5-8 to TRBJ2-7, with D tentatively TRBD1 (7 bases). This CDR3 spans 16 amino acids. CDR1 and CDR2 (germline): SGHTS, YDEGEE. The V end lost 4 bases, the J end lost 2 bases, and 19 bases lay between the germline ends. The CDR3 here is CASSRSSAGQPYEQYF. In DNA form, the CDR3 reads TGTGCCAGCAGCAGAAGTTCTGCGGGACAGCCCTACGAGCAGTACTTC. The full variable domain, rest sourced from reference TRBV5-8 and TRBJ2-7, is EAGVTQSPTHLIKTRGQQATLRCSPISGHTSVYWYQQALGLGLQFLLWYDEGEERNRGNFPPRFSGRQFPNYSSELNVNALELEDSALYLCASSRSSAGQPYEQYFGPGTRLTVT.

The chain carries TRBV19 and TRBJ1-3; D is possibly TRBD1 (6 bases). Germline-derived CDR1 and CDR2 are LNHDA and SQIVND (reference sequence). The CDR3 has 15 residues. Trimming removed 5 bases at V and 1 base at J, with 12 bases between. The CDR3 protein is CASSSRGGSGNTIYF. The CDR3 nucleotides are TGTGCCAGTAGTTCCAGGGGTGGTTCTGGAAACACCATATATTTT.

Regarding this clone: The sample contains more than one DNA sequence encoding this CDR3. The chain joins TRBV12-3 or TRBV12-4 to TRBJ2-5; D remains ambiguous. Trimming stripped 6 bases from V and 3 bases from J, with 5 bases between. The CDR3 spans 11 residues. The CDR3 here is CASSLKETQYF. In DNA, the CDR3 is TGTGCCAGCAGCCTTAAAGAGACCCAGTACTTC.

The V gene is TRBV10-3, the J gene TRBJ1-6; 7 bases align to TRBD1. Germline lookup yields CDR1 ENHRY and CDR2 SYGVKD. V shed 5 bases, J shed 13 bases, and the junction held 11 bases outside the gene matches. This CDR3 contains 14 residues. The CDR3 loop reads CAISPGQLYEPLHF. The CDR3, as DNA: TGTGCCATCAGTCCGGGACAGCTATACGAGCCCCTCCACTTT.

This CDR3 is CASSPRQGRSSYEQYF. CDR3 coding DNA: TGTGCCAGCAGTCCCCGACAGGGTAGGAGCTCCTACGAGCAGTACTTC. The V call is TRBV27, the J call TRBJ2-7; 7 bases fit TRBD1. After removal of 5 bases from V and 0 bases from J, the junction contained 10 bases not matched to a gene. The CDR3 has 16 residues. Germline V gene lookup returns CDR1 MNHEY and CDR2 SMNVEV (reference sequence).

The genes are TRBV4-1 and TRBJ2-3; 14 bases fit TRBD2. The CDR3 has 15 amino acids. The V and J ends lost 6 bases and 7 bases, in that order; junction bases with no gene match: 6. The germline CDR1 and CDR2 sequences are MGHRA and YSYEKL. The DNA of the CDR3 is TGCGCCAGCAGGCCGACTAGCGGGGGGGCTCATACGCAGTATTTT. Protein product: CASRPTSGGAHTQYF.

Comment on this clone: The same CDR3 also results from other DNA sequences found in this sample. The chain uses TRBV4-3 and TRBJ1-2, with 8 bases aligning to TRBD1. The CDR3 covers 13 residues. Germline V CDR1 and CDR2: LGHNA, YSLEER. Trimming at V came to 1 base and at J to 6 bases, leaving 1 base not matched to a gene. This CDR3 reads CASSQAGGDGYTF. The CDR3 DNA follows: TGCGCCAGCAGCCAAGCAGGGGGCGATGGCTACACCTTC.

V gene TRBV30 combines with J gene TRBJ1-1; 12 bases match TRBD1. After removal of 7 bases from V and 3 bases from J, the junction contained 12 bases not matched to a gene. Looked up from germline, CDR1 is GTSNPN and CDR2 is SVGIG (reference sequence). The CDR3 runs 16 residues. The CDR3, as DNA: TGTGCCTCTCAGGGGGGGACAGGGGGCCGTGACACTGAAGCTTTCTTT. This gives the protein CASQGGTGGRDTEAFF.